This TCR beta chain derives from a study of T cells after yellow fever vaccination (dated by TCRdb to between 2017 and 2020). Concerning the study at large: Libraries from fractions with low cell numbers were prepared with the SMART-Seq v4 Ultra Low Input RNA kit. Bulk TCR alpha and beta repertoires were sequenced longitudinally to track T-cell clones before and after primary and booster YFV17D yellow fever vaccination. The cohort comprised two healthy male donors, one aged 18 to 30 and one aged 30 to 39 years. Bulk PBMC replicates and cell subsets were isolated from blood drawn at multiple timepoints before and after both primary and secondary immunization. Overall study results and their limits: After the booster, most clones that had expanded after primary vaccination were detected again (nearly 97% of CD4 and about 88% of CD8), suggesting broad maintenance of memory. A small share of clonotypes occurred in both CD4 and CD8 compartments, likely arising from convergent recombination. The study included only a couple of donors, which limits how far the findings can be generalized. Computational filtering was required because FACS-sorted repertoires could contain abundant contaminating clonotypes from the bulk population. Compared with the primary T-cell response, the secondary T-cell response was faster but weaker, reaching its peak on day 5 rather than on day 15.

TCR cDNA was synthesized by 5'RACE template switching, through which a universal primer site and unique molecular identifiers were introduced. Priming for cDNA synthesis came from both the TCR alpha and TCR beta constant segments. Library amplification involved two PCR steps, and the second step added sample barcodes and sequencing adapters. Sequencing of libraries was done on Illumina HiSeq 2500 (2x100 bp) or NovaSeq (2x150 bp). The paper's data handling went like this. MIGEC handled demultiplexing of reads and collapsing into UMI consensus sequences, while MiXCR performed V(D)J alignment. Vaccine-responding clonotypes were identified with edgeR using replicate PBMC samples, with FDR below 0.01 and a log2 fold change above 5 up to day 15 being required. Each bulk clonotype was labeled CD4 or CD8 based on which sequenced repertoire, CD4 or CD8, contained the clonotype at higher abundance. TCRdb's own reprocessing of the public reads used fastp at Q25 and MiXCR and kept productive beta chains. Each entry merges the rows of one CDR3 protein and shows their most common DNA and genes. The V and J calls, along with clone size, are taken from TCRdb and not from the paper's own processing. The sample table lists a few hundred thousand distinct CDR3 sequences, roughly 8.6% of them with a count of one. Roughly 18% of the sample is in the top ten clones.

What the treatment or condition label conveys for this sample: live attenuated yellow fever vaccine strain. At each blood-draw timepoint, two biological replicates of bulk PBMCs were collected. A standard Ficoll-Paque protocol was used to isolate PBMCs from peripheral blood. TriZol was used to extract RNA from bulk PBMCs, CD4 and CD8 fractions, and dextramer-positive and dextramer-negative fractions. For CDR1 and CDR2, the germline V gene lists SGHAT and FQNNGV. CDR3 length: 11 amino acids, cysteine to phenylalanine. CDR3 DNA only is kept here, 33 bases in frame from base 1. V loses 8 bases of germline sequence and J loses 5 bases, and the interval between the two ends is 10 bases. As for this clonotype: Its recognized antigen is unknown. Base-call qualities are not available, and no considerably larger clone is one nucleotide away.

The specimen was PBMCs, collected around 45 days after the first yellow fever vaccination. The rearrangement combines TRBV11-2 with TRBJ2-7; 5 matching bases give a weak D call of TRBD2. This sequence was found in a man in his late teens or twenties who received the YFV17D yellow fever vaccine. The DNA sequence reads TGTGCCAGCGGACTTAGGGACGAGCAGTACTTC. Its product reads: CASGLRDEQYF.